This T cell receptor (beta chain) appears in the sequencing data of a study of spatial heterogeneity in lung cancer. Looking at the study overall: There were, on average, more than ten raw-read appearances for each unique TCR and UMI combination. Study conclusions and caveats: At resection, ubiquitous expanded tumor TCRs appeared in blood more than at follow-up.

Each TCR cDNA molecule bore a unique molecular identifier. TCRdb re-called the 5' RACE reads with MiXCR, one entry per CDR3 protein. The table shows tens of thousands of distinct CDR3 sequences, with about 9.4% occurring only once. Time point reported: sample taken at primary tumor resection. Unsorted whole RNA of tumor, nontumor lung or frozen PBMC was sequenced. To note about this clonotype: Its specificity is unknown.

The CDR3 has 14 amino acids. V was pared by 3 bases and J by 5 bases, with 3 bases of the junction left unmatched. CDR1 is SGHKS and CDR2 is YYEKEE in the germline V gene (reference sequence). The sequence derives from a male donor with early-stage non-small cell lung cancer. The starting material was PBMCs, obtained at surgery. V gene TRBV5-5 combines with J gene TRBJ2-5; 11 bases are shared with TRBD2. As DNA, the CDR3 is TGTGCCAGCAGCTCTCCTAGCGGGGGGGAGACCCAGTACTTC. Translating it yields CASSSPSGGETQYF.